This passage covers 32 T cell receptor beta chains from one sample sequenced in a study of T cells in Graves' hyperthyroidism and ophthalmopathy. RNA transcripts gave rise to amplified TCR beta CDR3 regions. The TCR CDR3 was amplified in a first-round RT-PCR using the HTBI primer set. TCRdb itself ran the multiplex PCR reads through MiXCR, one entry per CDR3 protein. The sample has about 570,000 distinct CDR3 sequences, 46% seen once. Sequences were obtained from peripheral blood or thyroid tissue (not recorded which). These receptors came from an adult woman with Graves' disease, either hyperthyroidism or ophthalmopathy (not recorded which).

This clonotype has a count of ten or more. The chain's CDR3 is CASSKRRGNTEAFF. Here the CDR3 DNA reads TGCGCCAGCAGCAAACGCAGGGGTAACACTGAAGCTTTCTTT. The chain couples TRBV5-1 to TRBJ1-1; D possibly corresponds to TRBD1 (6 bases). Germline assignment: CDR1 SGHRS and CDR2 YFSETQ. CDR3 size: 14 residues. Trimming removed 4 bases from V and 2 bases from J, with 12 bases in between.

The V and J genes are TRBV19 and TRBJ1-2; D may be TRBD1 (5 bases). With 10 bases removed from V and 7 bases from J, the gap between germline ends came to 13 bases. Germline lookup yields CDR1 LNHDA and CDR2 SQIVND (reference sequence). The CDR3 has 11 residues. CDR3 sequence (DNA): TGTGCCACCAGATGGGGGTCTGGCTACACCTTC. Protein product: CATRWGSGYTF. Combining the CDR3 with reference TRBV19 and TRBJ1-2 gives the whole variable domain DGGITQSPKYLFRKEGQNVTLSCEQNLNHDAMYWYRQDPGQGLRLIYYSQIVNDFQKGDIAEGYSVSREKKESFPLTVTSAQKNPTAFYLCATRWGSGYTFGSGTRLTVV.

V usage is TRBV12-3 or TRBV12-4 and J usage is TRBJ2-7; unclear D gene. The ends were cut back, 7 bases at V and 3 bases at J, with 7 bases in the middle. The CDR3 is 11 amino acids. The DNA for the CDR3 is TGTGCCAGCAAAAATTACTACGAGCAGTACTTC. Protein sequence: CASKNYYEQYF.

This clonotype was seen at least ten times. This sequence joins TRBV10-3 and TRBJ2-7, with D possibly TRBD1 on 5 matching bases. The ends were cut back, 4 bases at V and 0 bases at J, with 10 bases in the middle. CDR1 and CDR2 (germline): ENHRY, SYGVKD. The CDR3 is 14 amino acids. The CDR3 nucleotides are TGTGCCATCAGTGTACAGGTCCGCTCCTACGAGCAGTACTTC. Protein sequence: CAISVQVRSYEQYF.

As concerns this clonotype: Germline and junction disagree at one end, which may indicate a read error. The chain is built from TRBV7-9 and TRBJ2-7, with 7 positions matching TRBD1. Looked up from germline, CDR1 is SEHNR and CDR2 is FQNEAQ (reference sequence). This CDR3 region has 15 residues. CDR3 region: CASSARQGIDYERYF. The CDR3 bases are TGTGCCAGCAGCGCAAGACAGGGAATCGATTACGAGCGGTACTTC. The full variable domain, rest sourced from reference TRBV7-9 and TRBJ2-7, is DTGVSQNPRHKITKRGQNVTFRCDPISEHNRLYWYRQTLGQGPEFLTYFQNEAQLEKSRLLSDRFSAERPKGSFSTLEIQRTEQGDSAMYLCASSARQGIDYERYFGPGTRLTVT.

At least ten counts were recorded for this clonotype. The chain's CDR3 is CSARVTGTIYNEQYF. In DNA form, the CDR3 reads TGCAGTGCTAGGGTCACAGGTACTATCTACAACGAGCAGTACTTC. The chain carries TRBV20-1 and TRBJ2-7, with D perhaps matching TRBD1 (5 bases). The germline V gene encodes CDR1 DFQATT and CDR2 SNEGSKA (reference sequence). V shed 3 bases and J shed 5 bases, with 20 bases lying between them. CDR3 length: 15 residues.

CDR3 in DNA: TGTGCCAGCAGAATCACAGGGTGGTCCTACGAGCAGTACTTC. This translates into CASRITGWSYEQYF. The chain links TRBV28 to TRBJ2-7, with TRBD1 as a possible D gene (6 bases). From germline, CDR1 is MDHEN and CDR2 SYDVKM. The V end was cut by 6 bases, the J end by 1 base, with 13 bases between. There are 14 residues in the CDR3.

Ten or more counts support this clonotype. The V and J genes are TRBV7-9 and TRBJ1-2; possibly TRBD1 for D (5 bases). Germline lookup yields CDR1 SEHNR and CDR2 FQNEAQ (reference sequence). There are 13 residues in the CDR3. V lost 6 bases and J 8 bases, leaving 16 bases between the germline ends. This CDR3 is CASRPDGGWGYTF. The CDR3, as DNA: TGTGCCAGCAGACCAGATGGGGGTTGGGGCTACACCTTC.

This clonotype has ten or more counts. This sequence joins TRBV11-3 and TRBJ2-2, with 9 bases lining up with TRBD1. The V segment lost 5 bases and the J segment 3 bases; nucleotides outside the gene matches: 13. Per germline, CDR1 SGHNT and CDR2 YENEEA. The CDR3 covers 18 residues. The CDR3 DNA reads as TGTGCCAGCAGCCCAACATTACAGGGGGCCACGGACACCGGGGAGCTGTTTTTT. Its translation: CASSPTLQGATDTGELFF.

A note on this clonotype: At one end the junction does not follow the germline gene, possibly because of a read error. This chain uses TRBV3-1 with TRBJ1-2, with no clear D. This CDR3 is 15 amino acids long. CDR1 and CDR2 (germline): LGHDT, YNNKEL (reference sequence). In DNA, the CDR3 is TGTGCCAGCAGCCAGGGCCCACACGGGAACTGTGGCTACACCTTC. This sequence encodes CASSQGPHGNCGYTF.

This clonotype was recorded many times. The genes are TRBV7-3 and TRBJ1-3; unclear D gene. Trimming removed 2 bases from V and 1 base from J, with 9 bases in between. This CDR3 is 15 amino acids long. Germline loops: CDR1 SGHTA, CDR2 FQGTGA. Here the CDR3 DNA reads TGTGCCAGCAGCTTATACGCTGGGTCTGGAAACACCATATATTTT. Translated, it gives CASSLYAGSGNTIYF.

The chain couples TRBV5-1 to TRBJ2-5; 8 bases map to TRBD2. CDR1 and CDR2 from the germline V gene are SGHRS and YFSETQ. V shed 7 bases, J shed 3 bases, and the junction held 8 bases outside the gene matches. This CDR3 region has 14 residues. The CDR3 spells CASSDGSGKETQYF. DNA for the CDR3: TGCGCCAGCTCTGATGGTAGCGGGAAAGAGACCCAGTACTTC.

In its sample, this clonotype was seen many times. The rearrangement uses TRBV12-3 or TRBV12-4 and TRBJ1-5; D uncertain. Trimming took off 5 bases at V and 6 bases at J, with 8 bases between the two ends. This CDR3 comprises 12 residues. The CDR3 reads CASSGSAQPQHF. CDR3 DNA: TGTGCCAGCAGTGGAAGCGCTCAGCCCCAGCATTTT.

A few counts support this clonotype. The chain has TRBV2 and TRBJ1-2; D unresolved. V shed 3 bases and J shed 8 bases, with 4 bases lying between them. Per the germline V gene, CDR1 is SNHLY and CDR2 is FYNNEI. The CDR3 runs 10 residues. The DNA for the CDR3 is TGTGCCAGCAGTGATTTGGGCTACACCTTC. It is translated as CASSDLGYTF.

On this clonotype itself: The CDR3 carries no conserved terminal phenylalanine or tryptophan, so it likely arises from a read error. Because the CDR3's place on the DNA is in doubt, the DNA is left out and the CDR3 is given as listed by TCRdb. This sequence joins TRBV2 and TRBJ2-2. Germline values: CDR1 SNHLY, CDR2 FYNNEI. The CDR3 adds up to 16 amino acids, both ends counted. The CDR3 protein is CASSLMPAMNTGELVL.

The sample holds a few counts of this clonotype. The chain carries TRBV29-1 and TRBJ2-1; 7 bases map to TRBD2. The V gene's germline CDR1 is SQVTM and CDR2 ANQGSEA. V shed 3 bases, J shed 3 bases, and the junction held 5 bases outside the gene matches. The CDR3 is 14 residues long. The DNA for the CDR3 is TGCAGCGTTGAGGGGGAGGGTGGCTACAATGAGCAGTTCTTC. Its translation: CSVEGEGGYNEQFF.

The table lists this clonotype with many counts. This may arise from a read error, as a much more abundant clone is one base away. The chain carries TRBV2 and TRBJ1-2; 7 positions match TRBD1. Germline assignment: CDR1 SNHLY and CDR2 FYNNEI. The CDR3 contains 13 residues. CDR3 sequence: CAGRGDGPYGYTF. The CDR3, as DNA: TGTGCCGGCAGGGGGGACGGCCCCTATGGCTACACCTTC.

This clonotype showed up many times. V usage is TRBV5-1 and J usage is TRBJ2-7; 12 positions agree with TRBD2. From germline, CDR1 is SGHRS and CDR2 YFSETQ. The CDR3 totals 15 residues. Germline trimming cut 4 bases from V and 3 bases from J; bases unmatched to any gene: 5. This CDR3 reads CASSPQGLAGYEQYF. DNA of the CDR3: TGCGCCAGCAGCCCTCAGGGACTAGCGGGCTACGAGCAGTACTTC.

This clonotype was seen repeatedly, ten times or more. The rearrangement uses TRBV6-6 and TRBJ1-2; the D gene is possibly TRBD1 (5 bases). The CDR3 spans 13 residues. Between the trimmed V and J ends, which lost 4 bases and 2 bases, there was a span of 8 bases. Germline V gene sequence: CDR1 MNHNY, CDR2 SVGAGI (reference sequence). The CDR3 DNA follows: TGTGCCAGCAGTTCCCGGGACAACTATGGCTACACCTTC. Translating it yields CASSSRDNYGYTF.

This clonotype was observed a handful of times. In DNA form, the CDR3 reads TGCAGCGTTGACGGCGCACTAGCTCAAGGATACGAGCAGTACTTC. Its protein is CSVDGALAQGYEQYF. The rearrangement links TRBV29-1 to TRBJ2-7; possible D gene TRBD2, 6 bases. The germline gives CDR1 SQVTM, CDR2 ANQGSEA. This CDR3 has 15 amino acids. V was pared by 3 bases and J by 4 bases, with 19 bases between.

This clonotype was seen many times. This rearrangement joins TRBV5-4 to TRBJ2-5; a weak D match, TRBD1 (6 bases). CDR1 and CDR2 from the germline V gene are SGHNT and YYREEE (reference sequence). This CDR3 is built from 14 residues. The V gene lost 3 bases and the J gene lost 9 bases, with 18 bases spanning the gap. CDR3 amino acids: CASSSTRQARAQYF. The CDR3 DNA reads as TGTGCCAGCAGCTCTACTCGACAGGCCAGGGCCCAGTACTTC.

This chain uses TRBV7-3 with TRBJ1-1; D may be TRBD1 (5 bases). Trimming stripped 6 bases from V and 1 base from J, with 12 bases between. This CDR3 comprises 14 residues. Per germline, CDR1 SGHTA and CDR2 FQGTGA. CDR3 DNA: TGTGCCAGCAGTCGGGGGGGGAGGAACACTGAAGCTTTCTTT. Translated: CASSRGGRNTEAFF.

The chain joins TRBV28 to TRBJ2-5, with 11 bases aligning to TRBD2. Trimming at V came to 6 bases and at J to 5 bases, leaving 8 bases not matched to a gene. Germline V lookup: CDR1 MDHEN, CDR2 SYDVKM. The CDR3 length is 15 residues. CDR3 sequence: CASSHPSGGLETQYF. In DNA form, the CDR3 reads TGTGCCAGCAGCCATCCTAGCGGGGGGCTTGAGACCCAGTACTTC.

V gene TRBV6-2 or TRBV6-3 combines with J gene TRBJ1-5; unclear D gene. The V end lost 7 bases, the J end lost 3 bases, and 10 bases lay between the germline ends. The germline gives CDR1 MNHEY, CDR2 SVGEGT. The CDR3 totals 13 residues. The CDR3 DNA is TGTGCCAGCACCTCCGATTTCAATCAGCCCCAGCATTTT. Translated: CASTSDFNQPQHF.

This clonotype was recorded at least ten times. The chain employs TRBV10-3 and TRBJ1-5; D might be TRBD1 (6 bases). The CDR3 runs to 13 residues. V lost 6 bases, J lost 4 bases, and 10 bases lay in between. Germline V gene data show CDR1 as ENHRY and CDR2 as SYGVKD. The CDR3 DNA reads as TGTGCCATCAGGCGGGACAAAAATCAGCCCCAGCATTTT. Translating gives CAIRRDKNQPQHF.

Many counts were recorded for this clonotype. This chain links TRBV20-1 with TRBJ2-7, with D possibly called TRBD1 or TRBD2 (5 bases each). CDR1 is DFQATT and CDR2 is SNEGSKA in the germline V gene (reference sequence). V shed 6 bases and J shed 4 bases, with 16 bases lying between them. The CDR3 is made up of 13 amino acids. As DNA, the CDR3 is TGCAGTGCCGAGGGGTCAGCCAAATACGAGCAGTACTTC. Protein: CSAEGSAKYEQYF.

The chain carries TRBV7-9 and TRBJ2-5; D could derive from TRBD1 or TRBD2 (7 bases each). Trimming took 3 bases from V and 2 from J, leaving 13 bases between them. CDR3 length equals 15 residues. CDR1 and CDR2 (germline): SEHNR, FQNEAQ (reference sequence). CDR3 nucleotide sequence: TGTGCCAGCAGCTTGCGGGGGACAGAACAAGAGACCCAGTACTTC. It encodes CASSLRGTEQETQYF.

The chain links TRBV9 to TRBJ1-6, with D possibly being TRBD1 (5 bases). With 3 bases removed from V and 7 bases from J, the gap between germline ends came to 11 bases. The germline V gene has CDR1 SGDLS and CDR2 YYNGEE. The CDR3 loop spans 14 amino acids. The CDR3 reads CASSGSRDNSPLHF. Written as DNA, the CDR3 is TGTGCCAGCAGCGGATCCCGGGACAATTCACCCCTCCACTTT.

V and J are TRBV9 and TRBJ1-2; TRBD1 aligns across 8 bases. The CDR3 runs 14 residues. With 3 bases clipped from V and 5 bases from J, the junction kept 6 bases outside the gene matches. Germline V gene sequence: CDR1 SGDLS, CDR2 YYNGEE. CDR3 loop: CASSGQDRVYGYTF. In nucleotides, the CDR3 is TGTGCCAGCAGCGGACAGGACAGGGTGTATGGCTACACCTTC. The full variable domain, in which reference TRBV9 and TRBJ1-2 provide the parts outside the CDR3, is DSGVTQTPKHLITATGQRVTLRCSPRSGDLSVYWYQQSLDQGLQFLIQYYNGEERAKGNILERFSAQQFPDLHSELNLSSLELGDSALYFCASSGQDRVYGYTFGSGTRLTVV.

In this sample, this clonotype turned up many times. The V call is TRBV4-1, the J call TRBJ1-5, with D perhaps TRBD1 (5 bases). The V and J ends lost 1 base and 3 bases respectively, with 10 bases between them. Germline V lookup: CDR1 MGHRA, CDR2 YSYEKL. The CDR3 is 15 amino acids. As DNA, the CDR3 is TGCGCCAGCAGCCAAGGAGGGGCCCTCAATCAGCCCCAGCATTTT. Its protein is CASSQGGALNQPQHF.

The chain employs TRBV19 and TRBJ1-1, with D possibly TRBD1 on 6 matching bases. CDR3 length: 11 amino acids. Looked up from germline, CDR1 is LNHDA and CDR2 is SQIVND (reference sequence). Written as DNA, the CDR3 is TGTGCTAGAGAGGGGGACACTGAAGCTTTCTTT. It yields the protein CAREGDTEAFF.

This chain connects TRBV18 to TRBJ1-6; TRBD1 might be the D (6 bases). Trimming removed 5 bases at V and 9 bases at J, with 20 bases between. This CDR3 region has 16 residues. Germline V lookup: CDR1 KGHSH, CDR2 LQKENI. The CDR3 DNA reads TGTGCCAGCTCAACGTCAGGATTTGGGGGCGGTTCACCCCTCCACTTT. Protein: CASSTSGFGGGSPLHF.